This TCR beta chain originates from a study of blood T cell repertoires in COVID-19. Across the study: Italy, Spain and the United States were the sources of the convalescent and acute COVID-19 samples. The cDNA or gDNA used as material had been derived from T cells, B-cell-depleted T cells, or PBMCs.

TCRdb's table, derived via immunoSEQ multiplex PCR, lists solely in-frame clones and lacks some. The repertoire holds under 200,000 clones, 90% seen once, with 0.53% in the top ten. V was clipped by 4 bases and J by 4 bases, with 14 bases between them. Germline CDR1 is SGHNT and CDR2 is YYREEE (reference sequence). The length of the CDR3 is 14 residues. This sequence joins TRBV5-4 and TRBJ2-5; possible D gene TRBD1, 6 bases. This receptor was taken from a man in his fifties with acute or convalescent COVID-19. Source material: peripheral blood. The CDR3 DNA follows: TGTGCCAGCAGCCCAGCCCAGGGGCGAGAGACCCAGTACTTC. It yields the protein CASSPAQGRETQYF.